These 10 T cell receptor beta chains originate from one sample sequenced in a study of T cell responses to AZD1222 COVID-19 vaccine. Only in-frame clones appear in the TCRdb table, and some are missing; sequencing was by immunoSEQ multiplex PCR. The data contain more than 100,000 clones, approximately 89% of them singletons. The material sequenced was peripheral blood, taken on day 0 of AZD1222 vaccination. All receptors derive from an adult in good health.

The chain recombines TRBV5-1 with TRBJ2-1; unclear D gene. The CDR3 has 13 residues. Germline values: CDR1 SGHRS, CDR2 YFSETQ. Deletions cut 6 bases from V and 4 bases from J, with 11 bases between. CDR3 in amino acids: CASTVWLYNEQFF. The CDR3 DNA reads TGCGCCAGCACCGTGTGGCTTTACAATGAGCAGTTCTTC. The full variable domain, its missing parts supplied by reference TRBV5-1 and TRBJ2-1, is KAGVTQTPRYLIKTRGQQVTLSCSPISGHRSVSWYQQTPGQGLQFLFEYFSETQRNKGNFPGRFSGRQFSNSRSEMNVSTLELGDSALYLCASTVWLYNEQFFGPGTRLTVL.

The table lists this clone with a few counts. As DNA, the CDR3 is TGTGCCAGCAGCTTAAGGACCGTCGAGCAGTACTTC. Protein sequence: CASSLRTVEQYF. V usage is TRBV11-2 and J usage is TRBJ2-7, with D unclear. The germline gives CDR1 SGHAT, CDR2 FQNNGV. V was shortened by 2 bases and J by 6 bases, with 8 bases between the two germline ends. CDR3 length equals 12 residues.

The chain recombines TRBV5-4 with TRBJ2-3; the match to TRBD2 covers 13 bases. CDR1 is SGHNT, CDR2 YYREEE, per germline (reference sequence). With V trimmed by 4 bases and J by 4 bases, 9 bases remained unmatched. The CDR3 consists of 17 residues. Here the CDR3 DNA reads TGTGCCAGCAGCCCATTTACTAGCGGGGGGGCGGCAGATACGCAGTATTTT. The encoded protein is CASSPFTSGGAADTQYF.

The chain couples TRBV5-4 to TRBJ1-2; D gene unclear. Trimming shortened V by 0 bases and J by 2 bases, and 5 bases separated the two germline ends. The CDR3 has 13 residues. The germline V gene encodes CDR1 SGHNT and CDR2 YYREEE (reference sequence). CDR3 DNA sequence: TGTGCCAGCAGCTTGGCCTCGAACTATGGCTACACCTTC. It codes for CASSLASNYGYTF.

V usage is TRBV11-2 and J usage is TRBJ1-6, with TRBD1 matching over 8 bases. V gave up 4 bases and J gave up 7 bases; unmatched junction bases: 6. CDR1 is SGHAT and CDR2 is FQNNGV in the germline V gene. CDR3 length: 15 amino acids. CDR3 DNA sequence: TGTGCCAGCAGCTACGGCCAGGGGGCGAATTCACCCCTCCACTTT. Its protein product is CASSYGQGANSPLHF.

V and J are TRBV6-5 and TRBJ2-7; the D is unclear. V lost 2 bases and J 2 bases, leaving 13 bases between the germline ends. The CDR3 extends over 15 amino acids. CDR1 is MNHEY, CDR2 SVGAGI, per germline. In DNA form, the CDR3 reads TGTGCCAGCAGTTACAAGGCTGTCGGAGCCTACGAGCAGTACTTC. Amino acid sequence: CASSYKAVGAYEQYF.

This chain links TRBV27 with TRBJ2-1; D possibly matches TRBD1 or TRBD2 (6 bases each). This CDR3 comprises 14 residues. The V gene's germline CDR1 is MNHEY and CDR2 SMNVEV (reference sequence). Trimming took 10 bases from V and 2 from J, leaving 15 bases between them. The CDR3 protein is CATTLGGPYNEQFF. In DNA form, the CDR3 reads TGTGCCACCACACTGGGGGGCCCCTACAATGAGCAGTTCTTC.

CDR3 in amino acids: CSVVVLAGATDTQYF. The CDR3, as DNA: TGCAGCGTTGTGGTACTAGCGGGGGCCACAGATACGCAGTATTTT. V and J are TRBV29-1 and TRBJ2-3; TRBD2 aligns across 11 bases. Unmatched junction bases numbered 5, after V lost 4 bases and J lost 2 bases. Germline V CDR1 and CDR2: SQVTM, ANQGSEA. The CDR3 has 15 amino acids.

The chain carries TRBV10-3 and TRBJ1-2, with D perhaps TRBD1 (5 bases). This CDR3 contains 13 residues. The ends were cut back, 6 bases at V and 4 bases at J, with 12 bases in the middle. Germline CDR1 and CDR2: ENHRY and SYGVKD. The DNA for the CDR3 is TGTGCCATCAGGGGGGACGGATTCTATGGCTACACCTTC. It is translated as CAIRGDGFYGYTF.

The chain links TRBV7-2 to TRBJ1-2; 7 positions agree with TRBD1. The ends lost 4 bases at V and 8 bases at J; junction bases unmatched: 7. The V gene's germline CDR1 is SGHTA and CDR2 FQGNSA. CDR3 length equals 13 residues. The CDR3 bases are TGTGCCAGCAGCTCACAAAACAGGGGCGGCTACACCTTC. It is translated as CASSSQNRGGYTF.